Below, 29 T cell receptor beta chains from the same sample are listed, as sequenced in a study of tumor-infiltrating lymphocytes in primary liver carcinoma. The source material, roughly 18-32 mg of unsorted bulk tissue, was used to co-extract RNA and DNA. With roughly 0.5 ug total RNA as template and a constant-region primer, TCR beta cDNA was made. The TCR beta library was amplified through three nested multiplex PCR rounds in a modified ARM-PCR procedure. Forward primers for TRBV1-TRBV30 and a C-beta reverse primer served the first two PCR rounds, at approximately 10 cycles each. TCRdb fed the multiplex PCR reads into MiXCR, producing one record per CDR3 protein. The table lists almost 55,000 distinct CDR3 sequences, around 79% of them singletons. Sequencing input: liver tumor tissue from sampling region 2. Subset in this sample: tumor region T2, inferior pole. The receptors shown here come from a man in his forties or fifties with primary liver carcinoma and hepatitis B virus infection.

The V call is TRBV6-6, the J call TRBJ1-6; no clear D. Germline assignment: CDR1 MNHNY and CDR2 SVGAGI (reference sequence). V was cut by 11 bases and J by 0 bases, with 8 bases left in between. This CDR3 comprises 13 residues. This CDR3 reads CAGRSSYNSPLHF. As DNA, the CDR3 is TGTGCCGGTCGGAGCTCCTATAATTCACCCCTCCACTTT.

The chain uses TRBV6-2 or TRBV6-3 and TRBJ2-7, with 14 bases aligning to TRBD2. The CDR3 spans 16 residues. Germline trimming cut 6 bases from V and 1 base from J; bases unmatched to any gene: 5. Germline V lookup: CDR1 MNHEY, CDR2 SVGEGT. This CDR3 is CASRGLAGDDSYEQYF. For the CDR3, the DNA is TGTGCCAGCAGGGGACTAGCGGGAGATGATTCCTACGAGCAGTACTTC.

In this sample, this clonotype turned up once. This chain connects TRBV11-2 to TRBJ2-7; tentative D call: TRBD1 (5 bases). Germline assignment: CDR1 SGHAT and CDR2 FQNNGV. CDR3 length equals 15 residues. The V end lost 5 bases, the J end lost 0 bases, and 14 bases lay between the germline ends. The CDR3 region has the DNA TGTGCCAGCAGCCCATCCAGGGCCTACTCCTACGAGCAGTACGTC. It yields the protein CASSPSRAYSYEQYV.

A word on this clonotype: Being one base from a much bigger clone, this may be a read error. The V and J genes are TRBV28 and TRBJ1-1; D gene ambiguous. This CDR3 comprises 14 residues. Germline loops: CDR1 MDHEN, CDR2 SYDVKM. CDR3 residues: CTSSVAGVNTEAFF. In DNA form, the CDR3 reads TGTACCAGCAGTGTGGCGGGCGTGAACACTGAAGCTTTCTTT.

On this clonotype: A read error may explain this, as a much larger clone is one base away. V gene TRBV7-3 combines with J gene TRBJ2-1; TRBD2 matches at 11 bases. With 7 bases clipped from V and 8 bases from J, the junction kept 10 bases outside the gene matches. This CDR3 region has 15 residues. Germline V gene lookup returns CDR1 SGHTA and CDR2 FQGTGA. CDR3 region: CASNSTSGVSDEQFF. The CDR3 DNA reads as TGTGCCAGCAACTCGACTAGCGGGGTCTCGGATGAGCAGTTCTTC.

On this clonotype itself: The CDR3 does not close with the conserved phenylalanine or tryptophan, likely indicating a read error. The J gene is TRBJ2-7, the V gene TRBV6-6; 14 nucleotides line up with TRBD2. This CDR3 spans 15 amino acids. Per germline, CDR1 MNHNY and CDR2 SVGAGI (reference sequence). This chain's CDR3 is CACSYGTSGRYEQYS. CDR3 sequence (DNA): TGTGCCTGCAGTTACGGGACTAGCGGGAGATACGAGCAGTACTCC.

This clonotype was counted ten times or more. This chain's CDR3 is CASSSLRNVGWVNIQYF. DNA of the CDR3: TGTGCCAGCAGTTCACTGAGAAACGTCGGTTGGGTAAACATTCAGTACTTC. This chain links TRBV28 with TRBJ2-4; D unclear. CDR1 is MDHEN, CDR2 SYDVKM, per germline. Between the trimmed V and J ends, which lost 4 bases and 6 bases, there was a span of 22 bases. The CDR3 spans 17 residues.

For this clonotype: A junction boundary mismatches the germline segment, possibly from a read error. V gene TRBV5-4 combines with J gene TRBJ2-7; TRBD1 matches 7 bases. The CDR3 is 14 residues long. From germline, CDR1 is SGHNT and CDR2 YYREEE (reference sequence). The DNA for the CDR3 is TGTGCCGGCAGCTTGACAGGGAGAAACTGCGAGCAGTACTTC. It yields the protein CAGSLTGRNCEQYF. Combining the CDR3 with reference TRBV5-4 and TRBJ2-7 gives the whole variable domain ETGVTQSPTHLIKTRGQQVTLRCSSQSGHNTVSWYQQALGQGPQFIFQYYREEENGRGNFPPRFSGLQFPNYSSELNVNALELDDSALYLCAGSLTGRNCEQYFGPGTRLTVT.

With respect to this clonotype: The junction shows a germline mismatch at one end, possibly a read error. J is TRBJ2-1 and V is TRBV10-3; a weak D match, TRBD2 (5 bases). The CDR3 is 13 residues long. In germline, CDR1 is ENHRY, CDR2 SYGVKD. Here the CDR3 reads CAMSEHPEGEQFF. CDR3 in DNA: TGTGCCATGAGTGAGCACCCCGAGGGTGAACAGTTCTTC.

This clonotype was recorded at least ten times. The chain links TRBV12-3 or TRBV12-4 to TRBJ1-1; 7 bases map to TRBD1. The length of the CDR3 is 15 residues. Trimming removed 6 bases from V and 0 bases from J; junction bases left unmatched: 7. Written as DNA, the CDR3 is TGTGCCAGCAGGAAGGACAGGAGAATGAACACTGAAGCTTTCTTT. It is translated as CASRKDRRMNTEAFF.

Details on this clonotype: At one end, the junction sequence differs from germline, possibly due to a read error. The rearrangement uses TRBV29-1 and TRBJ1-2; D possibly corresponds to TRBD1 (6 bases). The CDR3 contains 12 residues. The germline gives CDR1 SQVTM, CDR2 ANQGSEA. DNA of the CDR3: TGCAGCGCATGGGAGGGGGACTACGGCTACACCTTC. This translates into CSAWEGDYGYTF.

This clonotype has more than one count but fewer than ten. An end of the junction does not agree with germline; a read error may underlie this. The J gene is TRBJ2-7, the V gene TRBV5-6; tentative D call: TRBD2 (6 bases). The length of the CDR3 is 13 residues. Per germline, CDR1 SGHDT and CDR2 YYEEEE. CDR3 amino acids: CASGLGGVYEQYF. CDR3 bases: TGTGCCAGCGGCTTGGGGGGAGTCTACGAGCAGTACTTC.

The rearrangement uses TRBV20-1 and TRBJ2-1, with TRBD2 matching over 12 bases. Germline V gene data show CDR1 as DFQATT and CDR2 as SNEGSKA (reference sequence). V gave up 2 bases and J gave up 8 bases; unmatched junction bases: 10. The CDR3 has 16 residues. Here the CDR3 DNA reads TGCAGTGCTAGATCTGGGCTAGCGGGAGGGGTGGATGAGCAGTTCTTC. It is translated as CSARSGLAGGVDEQFF.

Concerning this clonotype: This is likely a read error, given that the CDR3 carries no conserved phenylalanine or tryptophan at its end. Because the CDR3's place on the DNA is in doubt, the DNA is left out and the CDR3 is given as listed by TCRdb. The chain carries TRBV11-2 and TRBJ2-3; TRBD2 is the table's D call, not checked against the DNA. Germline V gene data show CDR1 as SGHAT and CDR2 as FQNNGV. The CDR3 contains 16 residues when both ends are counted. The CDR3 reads CASSLEGLARTDTRYV.

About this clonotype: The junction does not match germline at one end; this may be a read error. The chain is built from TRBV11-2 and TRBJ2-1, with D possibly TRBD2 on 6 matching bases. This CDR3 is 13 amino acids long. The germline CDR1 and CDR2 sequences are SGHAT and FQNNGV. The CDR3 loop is CASNRDSGNELFF. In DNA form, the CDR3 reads TGTGCCAGTAACCGGGACTCTGGGAATGAGCTGTTCTTC.

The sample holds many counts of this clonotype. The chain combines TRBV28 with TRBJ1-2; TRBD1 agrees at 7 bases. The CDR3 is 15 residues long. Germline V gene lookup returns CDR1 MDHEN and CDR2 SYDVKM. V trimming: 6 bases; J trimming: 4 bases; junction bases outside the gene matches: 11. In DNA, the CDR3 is TGTGCCAGCAGACAACCACCGGGACAGATCTATGGCTACACCTTC. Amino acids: CASRQPPGQIYGYTF.

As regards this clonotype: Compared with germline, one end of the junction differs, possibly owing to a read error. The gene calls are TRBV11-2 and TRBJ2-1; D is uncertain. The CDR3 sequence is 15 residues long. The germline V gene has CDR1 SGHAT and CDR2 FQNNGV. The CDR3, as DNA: TGTGTCAGTAGCTTACTCCTACTGTCCTACAATGAGCAGTCCTTC. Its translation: CVSSLLLLSYNEQSF.

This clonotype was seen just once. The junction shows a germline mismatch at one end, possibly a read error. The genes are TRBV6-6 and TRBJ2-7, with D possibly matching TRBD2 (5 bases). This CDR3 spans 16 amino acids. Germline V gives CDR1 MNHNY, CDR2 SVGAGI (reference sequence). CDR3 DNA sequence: TGTACCAGCAGTTCCCGCACGGACGGGAACTCCTACGAGCAGTACTTC. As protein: CTSSSRTDGNSYEQYF.

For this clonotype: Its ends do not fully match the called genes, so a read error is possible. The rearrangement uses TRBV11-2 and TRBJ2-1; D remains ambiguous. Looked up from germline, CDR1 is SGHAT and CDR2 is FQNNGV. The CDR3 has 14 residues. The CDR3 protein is CASSQTGVYNEQFF. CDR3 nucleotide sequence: TGTGCAAGCAGCCAGACTGGTGTGTACAATGAGCAGTTCTTC.

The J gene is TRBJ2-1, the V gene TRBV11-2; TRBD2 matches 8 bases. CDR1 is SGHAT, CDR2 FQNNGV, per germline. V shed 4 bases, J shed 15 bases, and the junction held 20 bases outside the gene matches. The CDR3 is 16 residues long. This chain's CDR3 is CASSYSSTNGRGVGFF. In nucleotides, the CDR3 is TGTGCCAGCAGCTACTCTTCGACTAACGGGAGGGGAGTTGGGTTCTTC.

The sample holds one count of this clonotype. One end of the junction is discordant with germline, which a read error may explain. The DNA for the CDR3 is TGTGCCAGCAGCTTGGGACAGGGAAACACCGGGAAGCTGTTTTTT. Translating it yields CASSLGQGNTGKLFF. The rearrangement joins TRBV5-4 to TRBJ2-2; 7 bases are shared with TRBD1. This CDR3 is built from 15 residues. Germline lookup yields CDR1 SGHNT and CDR2 YYREEE (reference sequence).

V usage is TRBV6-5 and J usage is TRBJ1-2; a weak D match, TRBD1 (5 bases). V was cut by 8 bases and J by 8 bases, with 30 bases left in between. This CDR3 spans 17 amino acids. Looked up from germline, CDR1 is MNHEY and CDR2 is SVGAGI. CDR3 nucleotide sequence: TGTGCCAGCGGTTCCCAGGGTGGGGTAGGGGCCTCACGAGGCTACACCTTC. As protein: CASGSQGGVGASRGYTF.

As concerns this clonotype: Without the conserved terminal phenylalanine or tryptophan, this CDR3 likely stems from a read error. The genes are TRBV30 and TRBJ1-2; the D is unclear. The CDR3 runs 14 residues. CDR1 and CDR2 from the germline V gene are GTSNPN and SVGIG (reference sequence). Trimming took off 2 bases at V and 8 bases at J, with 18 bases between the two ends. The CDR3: CAWSPGDGLAGYTV. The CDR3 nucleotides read TGTGCCTGGAGTCCTGGTGATGGGCTGGCAGGCTACACCGTC.

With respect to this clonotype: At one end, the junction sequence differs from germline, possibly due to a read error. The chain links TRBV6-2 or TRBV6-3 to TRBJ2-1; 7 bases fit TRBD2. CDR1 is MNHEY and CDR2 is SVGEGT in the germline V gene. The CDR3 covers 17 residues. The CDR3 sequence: CVSSYLREKFRFNEQFF. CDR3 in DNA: TGTGTCAGCAGTTACTTGCGGGAGAAGTTTAGGTTCAATGAGCAGTTCTTC.

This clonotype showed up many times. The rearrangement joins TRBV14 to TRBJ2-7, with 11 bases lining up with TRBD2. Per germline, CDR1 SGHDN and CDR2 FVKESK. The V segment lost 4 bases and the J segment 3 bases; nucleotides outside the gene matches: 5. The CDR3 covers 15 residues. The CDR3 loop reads CASSPHSGRGYEQYF. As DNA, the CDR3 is TGTGCCAGCAGCCCGCATAGCGGGAGGGGCTACGAGCAGTACTTC.

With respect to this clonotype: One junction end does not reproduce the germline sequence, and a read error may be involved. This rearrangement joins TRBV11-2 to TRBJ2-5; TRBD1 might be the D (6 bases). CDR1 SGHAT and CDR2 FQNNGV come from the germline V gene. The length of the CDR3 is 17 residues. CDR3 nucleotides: TGTACCAGCAGCTTAGTCGGTGGGGGCAGTTGGCAAGAGACCCAGTACTTC. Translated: CTSSLVGGGSWQETQYF.

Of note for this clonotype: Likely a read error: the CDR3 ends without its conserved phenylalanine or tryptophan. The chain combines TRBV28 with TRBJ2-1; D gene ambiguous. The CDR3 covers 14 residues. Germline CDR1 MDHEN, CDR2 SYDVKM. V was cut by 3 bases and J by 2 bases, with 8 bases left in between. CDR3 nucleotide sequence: TGTGCCAGCAGTTTGAGTCTTCCCTACAATGAGCAGTTCCTC. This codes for CASSLSLPYNEQFL.

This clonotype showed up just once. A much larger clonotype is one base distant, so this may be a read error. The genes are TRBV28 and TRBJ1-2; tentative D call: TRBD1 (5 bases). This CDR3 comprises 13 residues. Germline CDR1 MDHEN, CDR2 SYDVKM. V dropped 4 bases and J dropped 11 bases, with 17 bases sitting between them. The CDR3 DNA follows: TGTGCCAGCAGTTACACCGGGACGAGCCATTACACCTTC. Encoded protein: CASSYTGTSHYTF.

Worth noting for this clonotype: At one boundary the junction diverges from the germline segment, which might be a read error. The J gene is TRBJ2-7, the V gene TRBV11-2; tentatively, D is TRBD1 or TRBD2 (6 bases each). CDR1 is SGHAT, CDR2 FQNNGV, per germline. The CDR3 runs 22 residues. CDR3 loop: CSSSLDPEDPGGPPYFLHEQYF. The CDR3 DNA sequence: TGTTCCAGCAGCTTAGATCCGGAGGATCCCGGGGGCCCACCTTATTTTCTCCACGAGCAGTACTTC. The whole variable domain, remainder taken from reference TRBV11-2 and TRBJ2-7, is EAGVAQSPRYKIIEKRQSVAFWCNPISGHATLYWYQQILGQGPKLLIQFQNNGVVDDSQLPKDRFSAERLKGVDSTLKIQPAKLEDSAVYLCSSSLDPEDPGGPPYFLHEQYFGPGTRLTVT.